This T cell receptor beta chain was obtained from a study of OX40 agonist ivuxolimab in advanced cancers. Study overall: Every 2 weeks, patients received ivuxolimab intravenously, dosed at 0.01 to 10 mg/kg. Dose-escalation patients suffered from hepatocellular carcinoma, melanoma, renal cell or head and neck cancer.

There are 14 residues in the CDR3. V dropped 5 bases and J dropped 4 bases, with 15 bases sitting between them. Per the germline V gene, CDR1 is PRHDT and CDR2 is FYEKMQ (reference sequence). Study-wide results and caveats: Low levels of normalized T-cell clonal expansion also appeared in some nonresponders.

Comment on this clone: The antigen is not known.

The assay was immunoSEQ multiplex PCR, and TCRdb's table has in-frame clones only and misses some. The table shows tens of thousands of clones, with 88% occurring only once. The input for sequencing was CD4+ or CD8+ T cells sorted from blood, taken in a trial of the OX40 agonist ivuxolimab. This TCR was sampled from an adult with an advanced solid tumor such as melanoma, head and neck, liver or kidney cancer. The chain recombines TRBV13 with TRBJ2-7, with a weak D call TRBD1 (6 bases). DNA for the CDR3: TGTGCCAGCAGCCCGAGACAGGCAGGGTACGAGCAGTACTTC. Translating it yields CASSPRQAGYEQYF.